This T cell receptor (beta chain) was captured in a study of OX40 agonist ivuxolimab in advanced cancers. The germline V and J ends were trimmed by 6 bases and 7 bases, with 13 bases remaining between them. CDR1 and CDR2 from the germline V gene are MDHEN and SYDVKM. This CDR3 is built from 13 residues. Profiled with immunoSEQ multiplex PCR; TCRdb holds only in-frame clones, not every one. The sample records approximately 30,000 clones, roughly 80% being singletons. This receptor was taken from an adult with an advanced solid tumor such as melanoma, head and neck, liver or kidney cancer. Sequencing was performed on CD4+ or CD8+ T cells sorted from blood, taken in a trial of the OX40 agonist ivuxolimab. J is TRBJ1-5 and V is TRBV28, with D uncertain. Here the CDR3 reads CASRSGLRQPQHF. The CDR3, as DNA: TGTGCCAGCAGATCTGGGCTACGACAGCCCCAGCATTTT.